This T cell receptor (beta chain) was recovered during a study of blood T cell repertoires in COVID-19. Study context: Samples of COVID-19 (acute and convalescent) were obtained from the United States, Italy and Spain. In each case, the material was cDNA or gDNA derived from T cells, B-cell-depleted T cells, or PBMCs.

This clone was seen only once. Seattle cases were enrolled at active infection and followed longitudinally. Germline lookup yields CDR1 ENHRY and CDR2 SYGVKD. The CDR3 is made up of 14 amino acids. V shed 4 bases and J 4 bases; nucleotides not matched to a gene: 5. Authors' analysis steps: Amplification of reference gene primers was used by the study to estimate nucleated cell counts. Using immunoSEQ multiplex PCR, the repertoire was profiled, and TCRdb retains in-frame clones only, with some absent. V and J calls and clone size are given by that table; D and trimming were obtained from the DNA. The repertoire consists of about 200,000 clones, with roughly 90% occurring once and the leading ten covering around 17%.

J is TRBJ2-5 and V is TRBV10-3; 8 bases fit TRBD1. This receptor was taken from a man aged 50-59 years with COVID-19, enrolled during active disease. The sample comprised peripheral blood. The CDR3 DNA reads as TGTGCCATCAGTGGGGGACAGGACGGAGAGACCCAGTACTTC. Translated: CAISGGQDGETQYF.